The sequence of this T cell receptor beta chain was determined in a study of T cell repertoires in cytomegalovirus infection. Study-level information: CMV infection plus the matching HLA type was flagged by public TCR beta signatures.

TCRdb reanalysed the reads using MiXCR and keeps one entry per CDR3 protein. In the table there are approximately 500,000 distinct CDR3 sequences, approximately 10% of which are singletons. About this clonotype itself: The germline gene is not matched at one end of the junction; a read error may be the cause.

CDR1 and CDR2 from the germline V gene are MNHEY and SMNVEV (reference sequence). The CDR3 spans 10 residues. The source is a human donor in good health (CMV status not recorded). Some clones in this sample may be carry-over from other donors' samples. The sequenced material came from PBMCs. This chain uses TRBV27 with TRBJ2-4; D is undetermined. CDR3 residues: CATSDSDQAF. CDR3 nucleotides: TGTGCCACCAGTGACTCGGACCAGGCCTTC.